Below are 8 T cell receptor beta chains sequenced from a single sample in a study of blood T cell repertoires in COVID-19. TCRdb's table, derived via immunoSEQ multiplex PCR, lists solely in-frame clones and lacks some. The sample yields under 250,000 clones, more than 70% seen once. The source material was peripheral blood. These TCRs come from a man aged 50 or older with COVID-19, enrolled during active disease.

The chain carries TRBV19 and TRBJ2-2; TRBD2 matches at 7 bases. Per the germline V gene, CDR1 is LNHDA and CDR2 is SQIVND (reference sequence). The junction had 8 bases not matched to a gene; V was cut back by 5 bases and J by 2 bases. The CDR3 consists of 16 residues. CDR3 residues: CASSPLSGVNTGELFF. CDR3 coding DNA: TGTGCCAGTAGTCCCCTCAGCGGGGTTAACACCGGGGAGCTGTTTTTT.

This sequence joins TRBV4-3 and TRBJ2-7, with 9 nucleotides matching TRBD2. Unmatched junction bases numbered 5, after V lost 1 base and J lost 4 bases. The CDR3 loop spans 15 amino acids. CDR1 and CDR2 from the germline V gene are LGHNA and YSLEER. The CDR3 sequence is CASSQVAGAPYEQYF. The DNA of the CDR3 is TGCGCCAGCAGCCAAGTAGCGGGGGCACCGTACGAGCAGTACTTC.

The chain joins TRBV4-2 to TRBJ2-5; TRBD1 matches 9 bases. CDR1 LGHNA and CDR2 YNFKEQ come from the germline V gene. This CDR3 region has 16 residues. J lost 1 base, V lost 0 bases, and 3 bases had no gene match. CDR3: CASSQETGGIQETQYF. The CDR3, as DNA: TGTGCCAGCAGCCAAGAGACAGGGGGTATCCAAGAGACCCAGTACTTC.

CDR3 sequence (DNA): TGCAGCGCCGTACAGGGGGCGAACACTGAAGCTTTCTTT. Its translation: CSAVQGANTEAFF. The chain is built from TRBV29-1 and TRBJ1-1, with TRBD1 identical over 9 bases. V lost 7 bases and J lost 1; bases outside the gene matches: 4. There are 13 residues in the CDR3. In germline, CDR1 is SQVTM, CDR2 ANQGSEA.

The rearrangement links TRBV29-1 to TRBJ2-1, with a weak D call TRBD2 (5 bases). Germline CDR1 is SQVTM and CDR2 is ANQGSEA. The CDR3 runs to 13 residues. Trimming removed 5 bases from V and 5 bases from J, with 13 bases in between. CDR3 in amino acids: CSVWGSSHNEQFF. CDR3 sequence (DNA): TGCAGCGTTTGGGGTTCTAGCCACAATGAGCAGTTCTTC.

The chain joins TRBV14 to TRBJ1-2; 8 nucleotides agree with TRBD1. Trimming at V came to 1 base and at J to 7 bases, leaving 5 bases not matched to a gene. This CDR3 contains 14 residues. CDR1 is SGHDN, CDR2 FVKESK, per germline. CDR3 nucleotides: TGTGCCAGCAGCCAAGTTCAGGGGGCTGGTGGCTACACCTTC. This translates into CASSQVQGAGGYTF.

The V gene is TRBV2, the J gene TRBJ1-1; TRBD1 agrees at 9 bases. The J segment lost 4 bases and the V segment lost 6 bases, leaving 18 bases of the junction unmatched. Per germline, CDR1 SNHLY and CDR2 FYNNEI. There are 18 residues in the CDR3. Written as DNA, the CDR3 is TGTGCCAGCAGCTTGGTTGGGGGACAGGGTTCCGTGGCCACTGAAGCTTTCTTT. This translates into CASSLVGGQGSVATEAFF.

The genes are TRBV6-4 and TRBJ2-1; 10 nucleotides align to TRBD2. Germline assignment: CDR1 MRHNA and CDR2 SNTAGT. The CDR3 runs to 19 residues. The junction had 12 bases not matched to a gene; V was cut back by 0 bases and J by 4 bases. The DNA of the CDR3 is TGTGCCAGCAGTGACTCTTCGGCGGCTAGCGGGAGAATTTACAATGAGCAGTTCTTC. It translates to CASSDSSAASGRIYNEQFF.